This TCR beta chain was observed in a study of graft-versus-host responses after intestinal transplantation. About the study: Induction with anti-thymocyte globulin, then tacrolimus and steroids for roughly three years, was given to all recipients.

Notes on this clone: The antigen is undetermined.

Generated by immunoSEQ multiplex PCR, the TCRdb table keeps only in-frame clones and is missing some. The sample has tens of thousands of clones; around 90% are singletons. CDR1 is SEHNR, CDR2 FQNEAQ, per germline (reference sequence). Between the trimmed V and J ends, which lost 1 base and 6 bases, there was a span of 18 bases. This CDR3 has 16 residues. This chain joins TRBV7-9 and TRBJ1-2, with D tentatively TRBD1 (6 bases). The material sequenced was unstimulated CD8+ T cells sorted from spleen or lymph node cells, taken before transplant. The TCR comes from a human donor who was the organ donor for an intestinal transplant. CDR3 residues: CASSLEGDPQGNGYTF. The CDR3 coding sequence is TGTGCCAGCAGCTTAGAAGGGGACCCACAGGGAAATGGCTACACCTTC.